This TCR beta chain was retrieved from a study of blood T cell repertoires in COVID-19. Generated by immunoSEQ multiplex PCR, the TCRdb table keeps only in-frame clones and is missing some. The table has approximately 290,000 clones, roughly 89% seen once; the top ten hold around 0.84%. The V and J ends lost 2 bases and 3 bases respectively, with 13 bases between them. The CDR3 has 15 residues. Germline loops: CDR1 SGHVS, CDR2 FQNEAQ. The rearrangement links TRBV7-8 to TRBJ2-5; D may be TRBD1 (6 bases). Input material: peripheral blood. This clonotype was obtained from a man aged 30 to 45 with acute or convalescent COVID-19. The CDR3 bases are TGTGCCAGCAGCTTACCCTCCGGGACAAAAGAGACCCAGTACTTC. Its translation is CASSLPSGTKETQYF. Complete variable domain (other parts from reference TRBV7-8 and TRBJ2-5): GAGVSQSPRYKVAKRGQDVALRCDPISGHVSLFWYQQALGQGPEFLTYFQNEAQLDKSGLPSDRFFAERPEGSVSTLKIQRTQQEDSAVYLCASSLPSGTKETQYFGPGTRLLVL.